Shown below are 25 T cell receptor beta chains from a single sample sequenced in a study of T cells in localized non-small cell lung cancer. This table comes from immunoSEQ multiplex PCR, and its TCRdb copy is limited to in-frame clones, with some not included. The sample includes 35,000 or so clones, 80% to 90% seen only once; the top ten take roughly 2.5%. Sequencing was performed on peripheral blood, taken before any cancer treatment. The receptors stem from a woman aged 35 to 69 with stage I lung adenocarcinoma.

The chain combines TRBV27 with TRBJ2-1; 9 nucleotides align to TRBD2. The CDR3 totals 17 residues. The germline gives CDR1 MNHEY, CDR2 SMNVEV (reference sequence). V shed 1 base, J shed 10 bases, and the junction held 14 bases outside the gene matches. In DNA form, the CDR3 reads TGTGCCAGCAGTTTATTGTGGGTAGCGGGAGCGGGTACCGAGCAGTTCTTC. Its protein is CASSLLWVAGAGTEQFF.

J is TRBJ2-7 and V is TRBV6-5, with 8 bases fitting TRBD1. The CDR3 totals 13 residues. The germline V gene has CDR1 MNHEY and CDR2 SVGAGI. The V segment lost 11 bases and the J segment 2 bases; nucleotides outside the gene matches: 8. For the CDR3, the DNA is TGTGCCGCCTCAGGGGGCCGCGCCTACGAGCAGTACTTC. Protein product: CAASGGRAYEQYF.

The chain couples TRBV2 to TRBJ2-3, with D hard to call. Germline values: CDR1 SNHLY, CDR2 FYNNEI. V lost 6 bases, J lost 6 bases, and 7 bases lay in between. CDR3 length: 11 amino acids. CDR3 protein: CASSLGDTQYF. CDR3 DNA sequence: TGTGCCAGCAGCTTGGGGGATACGCAGTATTTT.

This rearrangement joins TRBV19 to TRBJ1-5; maybe TRBD1 (6 bases). Germline CDR1 reads LNHDA; CDR2 reads SQIVND (reference sequence). The CDR3 has 15 amino acids. Trimming took 7 bases from V and 0 from J, leaving 13 bases between them. The CDR3 nucleotides read TGTGCCAGTATTGACAGGAGCTATAGCAATCAGCCCCAGCATTTT. This sequence encodes CASIDRSYSNQPQHF.

DNA of the CDR3: TGCAGCGGAACAGGGGGGAACACTGAAGCTTTCTTT. It translates to CSGTGGNTEAFF. The chain has TRBV29-1 and TRBJ1-1, with 8 bases fitting TRBD1. V lost 7 bases, J lost 1 base, and 2 bases stayed unmatched. This CDR3 is built from 12 residues. Germline assignment: CDR1 SQVTM and CDR2 ANQGSEA. The full variable domain, rest sourced from reference TRBV29-1 and TRBJ1-1, is SAVISQKPSRDICQRGTSLTIQCQVDSQVTMMFWYRQQPGQSLTLIATANQGSEATYESGFVIDKFPISRPNLTFSTLTVSNMSPEDSSIYLCSGTGGNTEAFFGQGTRLTVV.

The gene calls are TRBV6-5 and TRBJ2-2; no reliable D call. Germline V gene lookup returns CDR1 MNHEY and CDR2 SVGAGI. The CDR3 contains 12 residues. V lost 6 bases to trimming and J lost 5 bases, with 7 bases between them. The chain's CDR3 is CASRTMTGELFF. The DNA for the CDR3 is TGTGCCAGCAGAACCATGACCGGGGAGCTGTTTTTT.

J is TRBJ2-7 and V is TRBV2; 9 bases align to TRBD1. The germline V gene has CDR1 SNHLY and CDR2 FYNNEI. V shed 5 bases, J shed 12 bases, and the junction held 11 bases outside the gene matches. CDR3 size: 13 residues. CDR3: CASSPSRDRERYF. The CDR3 DNA sequence: TGTGCCAGCAGTCCGTCCCGGGACAGGGAACGGTACTTC.

The rearrangement joins TRBV6-1 to TRBJ1-1; a weak D match, TRBD1 (5 bases). Trimming removed 0 bases from V and 3 bases from J, with 17 bases in between. This CDR3 comprises 17 residues. Germline values: CDR1 MNHNS, CDR2 SASEGT. CDR3 residues: CASSEAGQGGGDTEAFF. The CDR3 DNA follows: TGTGCCAGCAGTGAAGCCGGGCAAGGTGGGGGGGACACTGAAGCTTTCTTT.

The genes are TRBV28 and TRBJ2-3; no reliable D call. CDR3 length equals 12 residues. The V gene lost 7 bases and the J gene lost 8 bases, with 13 bases spanning the gap. CDR1 and CDR2 from the germline V gene are MDHEN and SYDVKM. The CDR3 sequence is CASITEKGTQYF. CDR3 bases: TGTGCCAGCATCACAGAAAAAGGTACGCAGTATTTT.

This chain uses TRBV5-3 with TRBJ1-2; unclear D gene. TRBV5-3 is given ORF status, its function remaining uncertain. This CDR3 contains 10 residues. Trimming removed 7 bases from V and 9 bases from J, with 10 bases in between. The CDR3, as DNA: TGTGCCAGACAAGCCTGGAGCTACACCTTC. Translated, it gives CARQAWSYTF.

The V gene is TRBV30, the J gene TRBJ2-7, with D possibly TRBD1 on 6 matching bases. CDR1 and CDR2 (germline): GTSNPN, SVGIG (reference sequence). This CDR3 region has 12 residues. The ends were cut back, 3 bases at V and 3 bases at J, with 9 bases in the middle. CDR3 sequence reads: CAWSEDSYEQYF. The CDR3, as DNA: TGTGCCTGGAGCGAGGACAGCTACGAGCAGTACTTC.

This clone was counted a single time. The DNA for the CDR3 is TGCGCCAGCAGCCCTGGGACTATAACCTACAATGAGCAGTTCTTC. It codes for CASSPGTITYNEQFF. The chain links TRBV5-1 to TRBJ2-1; 7 bases align to TRBD2. Germline values: CDR1 SGHRS, CDR2 YFSETQ. The trim removed 4 bases at V and 2 bases at J, leaving 6 bases unmatched. The CDR3 runs 15 residues.

The gene calls are TRBV7-9 and TRBJ2-5; 10 nucleotides agree with TRBD2. V lost 2 bases, J lost 4 bases, and 1 base stayed unmatched. The length of the CDR3 is 14 residues. The germline CDR1 and CDR2 sequences are SEHNR and FQNEAQ (reference sequence). CDR3 in amino acids: CASSLLAGVETQYF. The CDR3 DNA is TGTGCCAGCAGCTTACTAGCGGGAGTAGAGACCCAGTACTTC. The full variable domain, rest sourced from reference TRBV7-9 and TRBJ2-5, is DTGVSQNPRHKITKRGQNVTFRCDPISEHNRLYWYRQTLGQGPEFLTYFQNEAQLEKSRLLSDRFSAERPKGSFSTLEIQRTEQGDSAMYLCASSLLAGVETQYFGPGTRLLVL.

The chain carries TRBV7-3 and TRBJ1-1, with D perhaps TRBD1 (5 bases). V dropped 5 bases and J dropped 5 bases, with 12 bases sitting between them. Germline V lookup: CDR1 SGHTA, CDR2 FQGTGA. The CDR3 loop spans 13 amino acids. This CDR3 reads CASSNRGGTEAFF. The CDR3 DNA reads as TGTGCCAGCAGCAACCGCGGGGGGACTGAAGCTTTCTTT.

A single count supports this clone. The chain couples TRBV18 to TRBJ2-2; perhaps TRBD1 as D (6 bases). The V and J ends lost 4 bases and 1 base respectively, with 10 bases between them. The length of the CDR3 is 15 residues. Germline V gene sequence: CDR1 KGHSH, CDR2 LQKENI. CDR3 region: CASSRDTLNTGELFF. The CDR3 DNA sequence: TGTGCCAGCTCACGGGACACCCTGAACACCGGGGAGCTGTTTTTT.

This chain joins TRBV29-1 and TRBJ1-3; 7 nucleotides match TRBD1. The CDR3 covers 14 residues. Germline trimming cut 3 bases from V and 2 bases from J; bases unmatched to any gene: 4. Germline assignment: CDR1 SQVTM and CDR2 ANQGSEA. CDR3 DNA: TGCAGCGTTGACGAGGGGGCTGCTGGAAACACCATATATTTT. Its protein is CSVDEGAAGNTIYF.

The V and J genes are TRBV27 and TRBJ2-1; TRBD1 matches at 9 bases. This CDR3 region has 15 residues. Trimming took 5 bases from V and 8 from J; bases not matched to a gene: 10. Germline CDR1 MNHEY, CDR2 SMNVEV (reference sequence). The CDR3 coding sequence is TGTGCCAGCAGTAAACCGGGACAGGGAGGGGATGAGCAGTTCTTC. Translation: CASSKPGQGGDEQFF.

The J gene is TRBJ2-3, the V gene TRBV30; maybe TRBD1 (6 bases). The CDR3 consists of 13 residues. Germline values: CDR1 GTSNPN, CDR2 SVGIG (reference sequence). CDR3 DNA: TGTGCTTCCGCAGGGGTTAGCACAGATACGCAGTATTTT. It codes for CASAGVSTDTQYF.

The chain links TRBV7-8 to TRBJ1-2; D might be TRBD1 (6 bases). Germline V CDR1 and CDR2: SGHVS, FQNEAQ. This CDR3 is built from 13 residues. V gave up 5 bases and J gave up 6 bases, with 13 bases separating them. CDR3 coding DNA: TGTGCCAGCAGCCCCCGGACAGTAGATGGCTACACCTTC. As protein: CASSPRTVDGYTF.

The chain links TRBV25-1 to TRBJ2-3; D ambiguous. Germline-derived CDR1 and CDR2 are MGHDK and SYGVNS. The CDR3 runs 16 residues. V was trimmed by 2 bases and J by 1 base, leaving 13 bases between them. The CDR3 DNA follows: TGTGCCAGCAGTGAAGATAGAAACCCCGGCACAGATACGCAGTATTTT. Its translation: CASSEDRNPGTDTQYF.

J is TRBJ2-1 and V is TRBV5-4; D is unclear. The CDR3 runs 14 residues. Germline CDR1 and CDR2: SGHNT and YYREEE (reference sequence). The V and J ends lost 0 bases and 2 bases respectively, with 6 bases between them. CDR3 in DNA: TGTGCCAGCAGCTTGGGGGTCACCTACAATGAGCAGTTCTTC. Its translation is CASSLGVTYNEQFF.

The chain couples TRBV5-6 to TRBJ2-5, with D uncertain. Looked up from germline, CDR1 is SGHDT and CDR2 is YYEEEE. There are 14 residues in the CDR3. V was trimmed by 3 bases and J by 1 base, leaving 10 bases between them. CDR3 amino acids: CASSSLHGQETQYF. The CDR3 coding sequence is TGTGCCAGCAGCTCCCTTCATGGCCAAGAGACCCAGTACTTC.

CDR3 nucleotide sequence: TGTGCCAGCAGTGGCACCTACGAGCAGTACTTC. As protein: CASSGTYEQYF. The rearrangement links TRBV6-1 to TRBJ2-7; D gene ambiguous. This CDR3 comprises 11 residues. The germline V gene has CDR1 MNHNS and CDR2 SASEGT. V lost 4 bases and J lost 2, with 3 bases in between.

The table lists this clone with a count of one. The rearrangement joins TRBV19 to TRBJ2-7, with TRBD1 identical over 7 bases. Germline values: CDR1 LNHDA, CDR2 SQIVND (reference sequence). CDR3 length: 14 residues. V was clipped by 7 bases and J by 1 base; unmatched bases: 7. The CDR3 region has the DNA TGTGCCAGTACCGACAGGGCCAATTCCTACGAGCAGTACTTC. As protein: CASTDRANSYEQYF.

This chain uses TRBV28 with TRBJ2-7; 16 bases agree with TRBD2. The V gene's germline CDR1 is MDHEN and CDR2 SYDVKM. V gave up 0 bases and J gave up 7 bases; unmatched junction bases: 6. CDR3 length: 17 amino acids. CDR3 DNA sequence: TGTGCCAGCAGTTTATGGGGACTAGCGGGAGGGCCGGGTGAGCAGTACTTC. Encoded protein: CASSLWGLAGGPGEQYF.